Following are 31 T cell receptor delta chains from one sample sequenced in a study of gamma-delta chains in newborns, infants, children. TCRdb reapplied CATT to the reads. Among roughly 4,700 delta-chain clones listed, about 2.9% were seen once. The specimen was blood. Source of these receptors: a child who was a newborn, infant or young child, either healthy, febrile or measles-vaccinated (not recorded which).

This clone was observed a few times. The rearrangement joins TRDV1 to TRDJ1; TRDD3 matches at 10 bases. J lost 2 bases, V lost 0 bases, and 9 bases had no gene match. This CDR3 region has 18 residues. Germline-derived CDR1 and CDR2 are TSWWSYY and QGS. Here the CDR3 DNA reads TGTGCTCTTGGGGAACTACCGGTACTGGGGGATGCGACCGATAAACTCATCTTT. It translates to CALGELPVLGDATDKLIF.

Notes on this clone: A far larger clone lies a single base away; this is likely a read error. This chain uses TRDV2 with TRDJ3; unclear D gene. Germline values: CDR1 GEAIGNYY, CDR2 EKD. The CDR3 is made up of 16 amino acids. V was cut by 3 bases and J by 0 bases, with 8 bases left in between. The CDR3 loop is CACDCGSSWDTRQMFF. CDR3 sequence (DNA): TGTGCCTGTGACTGCGGGAGCTCCTGGGACACCCGACAGATGTTTTTC.

Worth noting for this clone: Relative to the germline gene, one junction end is altered; a read error may explain this. V gene TRDV2 combines with J gene TRDJ3; TRDD3 agrees at 10 bases. The CDR3 runs 19 residues. Germline V gene lookup returns CDR1 GEAIGNYY and CDR2 EKD. CDR3 DNA sequence: TGTGCCTGTGATACTTGGGGGATACCTAGCTCCTGGGACACCCGACAGGTGTTTTTC. Its protein is CACDTWGIPSSWDTRQVFF.

As concerns this clone: A read error may be the cause here, since a much bigger clone is one base away. The rearrangement uses TRDV2 and TRDJ2; tentatively, D is TRDD3 (5 bases). Germline CDR1 GEAIGNYY, CDR2 EKD. The CDR3 has 16 amino acids. The ends were cut back, 5 bases at V and 4 bases at J, with 19 bases in the middle. The CDR3 coding sequence is TGTGCCTGTGGCCTCATGGGATCCCAATCGACAGCACAACTCTTCTTT. Amino acid sequence: CACGLMGSQSTAQLFF.

The V call is TRDV2, the J call TRDJ1, with 8 positions matching TRDD3. The V and J ends lost 3 bases and 1 base, in that order; junction bases with no gene match: 9. The CDR3 extends over 16 amino acids. Germline V gives CDR1 GEAIGNYY, CDR2 EKD. The CDR3 DNA follows: TGTGCCTGTGACTCTCCCTGGGGGAGACGCACCGATAAACTCATCTTT. It codes for CACDSPWGRRTDKLIF.

A remark on this clone: This sample also contains other DNA sequences that code for the same CDR3. The chain links TRDV2 to TRDJ3; 11 bases align to TRDD3. Trimming took 1 base from V and 4 from J; bases not matched to a gene: 5. Germline CDR1 reads GEAIGNYY; CDR2 reads EKD. This CDR3 contains 18 residues. CDR3 coding DNA: TGTGCCTGTGACACTGGGGGATACGCATCTTGGGACACCCGACAGATGTTTTTC. It is translated as CACDTGGYASWDTRQMFF.

This clone was observed a handful of times. The chain joins TRDV1 to TRDJ2; TRDD3 agrees at 13 bases. CDR3 length equals 25 residues. With V trimmed by 4 bases and J by 6 bases, 32 bases remained unmatched. The germline CDR1 and CDR2 sequences are TSWWSYY and QGS. CDR3 sequence: CALGAPSIPQSSSTGGYGRSAQLFF. CDR3 DNA sequence: TGTGCTCTTGGGGCCCCTTCGATTCCACAAAGCTCCTCTACTGGGGGATACGGGAGGTCAGCACAACTCTTCTTT.

This clone was seen more than once but under ten times. The chain joins TRDV2 to TRDJ3; tentative D call: TRDD3 (6 bases). Germline V gene sequence: CDR1 GEAIGNYY, CDR2 EKD. The CDR3 covers 18 residues. V gave up 0 bases and J gave up 1 base, with 12 bases separating them. The CDR3 here is CACDTGIWSSWDTRQMFF. CDR3 DNA sequence: TGTGCCTGTGACACCGGGATATGGTCTTCCTGGGACACCCGACAGATGTTTTTC.

On this clone: The sample carries other DNA sequences with the same CDR3. CDR3 bases: TGTGCCTGTGACACTCTGGGGGATACGCGCTCCTGGGACACCCGACAGATGTTTTTC. Residues: CACDTLGDTRSWDTRQMFF. This chain links TRDV2 with TRDJ3, with 12 nucleotides matching TRDD3. The germline gives CDR1 GEAIGNYY, CDR2 EKD. The CDR3 runs to 19 residues. With V trimmed by 1 base and J by 0 bases, 3 bases remained unmatched.

This clone was observed a handful of times. A far larger clone differs by one base, so this is likely a read error. Other DNA sequences in this sample translate to the same CDR3. The genes are TRDV2 and TRDJ2; 10 nucleotides align to TRDD3. This CDR3 comprises 19 residues. Germline CDR1 is GEAIGNYY and CDR2 is EKD. This CDR3 is CACDPLNTGGSPLTAQLFF. CDR3 DNA: TGTGCCTGTGATCCCCTTAATACTGGGGGATCTCCTTTAACAGCACAACTCTTCTTT.

The chain has TRDV1 and TRDJ2; 12 bases agree with TRDD3. CDR1 TSWWSYY and CDR2 QGS come from the germline V gene. Germline trimming cut 0 bases from V and 0 bases from J; bases unmatched to any gene: 17. The CDR3 covers 23 residues. The CDR3 region has the DNA TGTGCTCTTGGGGAACTCCGAAAATATTCCGTACTGGGGGATACACCTTTGACAGCACAACTCTTCTTT. Amino acids: CALGELRKYSVLGDTPLTAQLFF.

A note on this clone: It differs at one base from a far larger clone, so likely a read error. The rearrangement joins TRDV2 to TRDJ3; 11 bases align to TRDD3. Germline loops: CDR1 GEAIGNYY, CDR2 EKD. There are 18 residues in the CDR3. CDR3 in amino acids: CAYDTVLGDTWDTRQMFF. CDR3 nucleotides: TGTGCCTATGACACCGTACTGGGGGATACCTGGGACACCCGACAGATGTTTTTC.

By share, this clone ranks as large. This chain connects TRDV2 to TRDJ1, with 8 bases identical to TRDD3. The germline V gene encodes CDR1 GEAIGNYY and CDR2 EKD. This CDR3 has 17 residues. The V and J ends lost 2 bases and 2 bases, in that order; junction bases with no gene match: 12. The CDR3 nucleotides are TGTGCCTGTGACAACCTACCCGTACTGGGGGGGACCGATAAACTCATCTTT. Translating gives CACDNLPVLGGTDKLIF.

This clone was recorded a few times. In the same sample, other DNA sequences code for this CDR3. The genes are TRDV2 and TRDJ3; 8 nucleotides agree with TRDD3. The CDR3 is 18 residues long. Germline V gene sequence: CDR1 GEAIGNYY, CDR2 EKD. Unmatched junction bases numbered 3, after V lost 0 bases and J lost 0 bases. The CDR3 DNA sequence: TGTGCCTGTGACACCGCCTGGGGGAGCTCCTGGGACACCCGACAGATGTTTTTC. Translated: CACDTAWGSSWDTRQMFF.

This clone was counted only a few times. The CDR3 DNA sequence: TGTGCCTTGACGTCCTCCGGGTCCAGCTCCTGGGACACCCGACAGATGTTTTTC. It yields the protein CALTSSGSSSWDTRQMFF. V gene TRDV2 combines with J gene TRDJ3; no definite D call. The germline V and J ends were trimmed by 8 bases and 0 bases, with 19 bases remaining between them. CDR3 length: 18 amino acids. CDR1 is GEAIGNYY and CDR2 is EKD in the germline V gene.

This clone was seen a handful of times. The J gene is TRDJ3, the V gene TRDV2; no firm D call. This CDR3 is built from 17 residues. Germline assignment: CDR1 GEAIGNYY and CDR2 EKD. V shed 3 bases and J shed 1 base, with 12 bases lying between them. The CDR3 spells CACDPPEGSWDTRQMFF. The CDR3 DNA sequence: TGTGCCTGTGACCCTCCGGAGGGATCCTGGGACACCCGACAGATGTTTTTC.

This clone counts as medium-sized. The chain has TRDV2 and TRDJ3; D ambiguous. The CDR3 spans 18 residues. Germline CDR1 reads GEAIGNYY; CDR2 reads EKD. Trimming took off 0 bases at V and 0 bases at J, with 11 bases between the two ends. For the CDR3, the DNA is TGTGCCTGTGACACCGGAGGGTCACTCTCCTGGGACACCCGACAGATGTTTTTC. Translating gives CACDTGGSLSWDTRQMFF.

This clone occurred a few times. In DNA form, the CDR3 reads TGTGCCTGTGACACCGTCACCTCGACAGCACAACTCTTCTTT. This translates into CACDTVTSTAQLFF. V usage is TRDV2 and J usage is TRDJ2; D ambiguous. Germline lookup yields CDR1 GEAIGNYY and CDR2 EKD. There are 14 residues in the CDR3. Trimming pared 0 bases from V and 4 bases from J, leaving 8 bases between.

The chain carries TRDV2 and TRDJ1, with 11 bases that match TRDD3. Losses at the gene ends were 2 bases for V and 8 bases for J; bases not matched to a gene: 3. The CDR3 is 13 amino acids. CDR1 GEAIGNYY and CDR2 EKD come from the germline V gene. The DNA for the CDR3 is TGTGCCTGTGACAAACTGGGGGATATAAAACTCATCTTT. Protein product: CACDKLGDIKLIF.

This clone occurred a few times. The rearrangement uses TRDV1 and TRDJ1; 7 nucleotides match TRDD3. Trimming removed 4 bases from V and 2 bases from J; junction bases left unmatched: 10. CDR1 TSWWSYY and CDR2 QGS come from the germline V gene. The CDR3 is 16 amino acids. CDR3: CALGALPVLGTDKLIF. The CDR3 DNA sequence: TGTGCTCTTGGGGCCCTCCCCGTACTGGGGACCGATAAACTCATCTTT.

J is TRDJ3 and V is TRDV2, with TRDD3 matching 10 bases. Germline V gene sequence: CDR1 GEAIGNYY, CDR2 EKD. V gave up 3 bases and J gave up 1 base; unmatched junction bases: 5. There are 18 residues in the CDR3. The CDR3 bases are TGTGCCTGTGACGCTTGGGGGATACAGTCCTGGGACACCCGACAGATGTTTTTC. Translated, it gives CACDAWGIQSWDTRQMFF.

This chain uses TRDV2 with TRDJ1; TRDD3 aligns across 11 bases. This CDR3 has 18 amino acids. CDR1 and CDR2 from the germline V gene are GEAIGNYY and EKD. The trim removed 0 bases at V and 4 bases at J, leaving 12 bases unmatched. CDR3 in amino acids: CACDTVPLGDTLDDKLIF. The DNA for the CDR3 is TGTGCCTGTGACACCGTTCCATTGGGGGATACGCTAGACGATAAACTCATCTTT.

CDR3 sequence reads: CALGEHPFPSTGGSVSTDKLIF. The CDR3 nucleotides read TGTGCTCTTGGGGAACACCCGTTCCCCTCCACTGGGGGATCAGTAAGTACCGATAAACTCATCTTT. The V gene is TRDV1, the J gene TRDJ1, with TRDD3 identical over 10 bases. The germline gives CDR1 TSWWSYY, CDR2 QGS. V shed 1 base, J shed 2 bases, and the junction held 22 bases outside the gene matches. This CDR3 is built from 22 residues.

This clone was found a few times. Other DNA sequences in the same sample also yield this CDR3. V is TRDV2 and J is TRDJ3, with 9 bases that match TRDD3. The CDR3 runs to 18 residues. The germline V gene encodes CDR1 GEAIGNYY and CDR2 EKD. After removal of 0 bases from V and 0 bases from J, the junction contained 2 bases not matched to a gene. The CDR3 loop is CACDTGGYYSWDTRQMFF. The CDR3 DNA reads as TGTGCCTGTGACACCGGGGGATACTACTCCTGGGACACCCGACAGATGTTTTTC.

A remark on this clone: This sample includes further DNA sequences coding for the same CDR3. The chain links TRDV2 to TRDJ3, with TRDD3 matching over 12 bases. The CDR3 spans 19 residues. Per the germline V gene, CDR1 is GEAIGNYY and CDR2 is EKD. The trim removed 2 bases at V and 1 base at J, leaving 5 bases unmatched. Here the CDR3 reads CACDNTGGYRSWDTRQMFF. The CDR3 DNA reads TGTGCCTGTGACAATACTGGGGGATACCGGTCCTGGGACACCCGACAGATGTTTTTC.

To note about this clone: In the same sample, other DNA sequences code for this CDR3. The chain links TRDV2 to TRDJ3; possible D gene TRDD3, 6 bases. Trimming removed 0 bases at V and 0 bases at J, with 11 bases between. The CDR3 covers 18 residues. In germline, CDR1 is GEAIGNYY, CDR2 EKD. The CDR3 DNA reads TGTGCCTGTGACACCTGGGGGGACAGCTCCTGGGACACCCGACAGATGTTTTTC. Translation gives CACDTWGDSSWDTRQMFF.

This clone was seen more than once but under ten times. A much larger clonotype is one base distant, so this may be a read error. Other DNA sequences in this sample translate to the same CDR3. The chain is built from TRDV2 and TRDJ3; TRDD3 is a possible D gene (6 bases). Germline CDR1 is GEAIGNYY and CDR2 is EKD. Trimming removed 1 base from V and 0 bases from J, with 12 bases in between. The CDR3 totals 18 residues. CDR3 coding DNA: TGTGCCTGTGACACTGGGGGTTACCTCTCCTGGGACACCCGACAGATGTTTTTC. Translated, it gives CACDTGGYLSWDTRQMFF.

In regard to this clone: This sample includes further DNA sequences coding for the same CDR3. V is TRDV2 and J is TRDJ2; D call uncertain. V lost 0 bases and J lost 4, with 14 bases in between. CDR3 size: 16 residues. Germline lookup yields CDR1 GEAIGNYY and CDR2 EKD. In DNA form, the CDR3 reads TGTGCCTGTGACACCGTTGGTCACGCCCCGACAGCACAACTCTTCTTT. It codes for CACDTVGHAPTAQLFF.

The chain joins TRDV2 to TRDJ3; 13 nucleotides agree with TRDD3. Germline values: CDR1 GEAIGNYY, CDR2 EKD. With V trimmed by 3 bases and J by 0 bases, 16 bases remained unmatched. The CDR3 is 23 residues long. This chain's CDR3 is CACDDLLGDTGDSHSWDTRQMFF. The CDR3 nucleotides read TGTGCCTGTGACGATCTACTGGGGGATACGGGGGACTCTCACTCCTGGGACACCCGACAGATGTTTTTC.

In regard to this clone: This may be a read error, as it is one base from a much larger clone. The chain employs TRDV2 and TRDJ2; tentative D call: TRDD3 (5 bases). This CDR3 spans 17 amino acids. Germline V gives CDR1 GEAIGNYY, CDR2 EKD. The CDR3 region is CARDTVPSSGGTAQLFF. For the CDR3, the DNA is TGTGCCCGTGACACCGTTCCCTCCTCGGGGGGGACAGCACAACTCTTCTTT.

In regard to this clone: At one end the junction does not follow the germline gene, possibly because of a read error. The genes are TRDV2 and TRDJ3, with TRDD3 matching 10 bases. Assignment of the J gene here rests on matching the DNA to germline, because TCRdb gives none. CDR1 is GEAIGNYY and CDR2 is EKD in the germline V gene. The CDR3 consists of 17 residues. CDR3 loop: CACDTTGGSWDPRLMFF. In DNA, the CDR3 is TGTGCCTGTGACACCACTGGGGGATCCTGGGACCCCCGACTGATGTTTTTC.